The 27 T cell receptor beta chains below come from one sample, sequenced in a study of shared clonotypes between healthy human individuals (dated by TCRdb to the early 2020s). The protocol used for the library was the immunoSEQ multiplex PCR assay. In TCRdb, the immuneACCESS table is reduced to in-frame sequences with V and J assigned. These tables do not hold every clone; where another copy was compared, an unresolved V gene accounts for under half, and the others remain unexplained. Recorded for this sample are roughly 2.4 million clones; approximately 94% of them occurred a single time. Roughly 0.13% of the sample belongs to the ten largest clones. Sequenced material: naive CD4+ T cells sorted from blood. Read against the paper, the sample's cell subset or site label means: CD45RA+ positively selected. These receptors all stem from a man aged 18 to 30 in good health.

The chain uses TRBV5-6 and TRBJ1-1; 10 positions agree with TRBD1. Germline V gene sequence: CDR1 SGHDT, CDR2 YYEEEE. The CDR3 totals 16 residues. The V segment lost 5 bases and the J segment 4 bases; nucleotides outside the gene matches: 11. The CDR3 DNA is TGTGCCAGCAGAAATAGACAGGGGGCCGTCTTCACTGAAGCTTTCTTT. Protein product: CASRNRQGAVFTEAFF. The full variable domain, with the rest looked up from reference TRBV5-6 and TRBJ1-1, is DAGVTQSPTHLIKTRGQQVTLRCSPKSGHDTVSWYQQALGQGPQFIFQYYEEEERQRGNFPDRFSGHQFPNYSSELNVNALLLGDSALYLCASRNRQGAVFTEAFFGQGTRLTVV.

The V call is TRBV7-8, the J call TRBJ1-6; a weak D match, TRBD1 (6 bases). V dropped 5 bases and J dropped 7 bases, with 15 bases sitting between them. From germline, CDR1 is SGHVS and CDR2 FQNEAQ. There are 15 residues in the CDR3. CDR3 residues: CASSVGTLQNSPLHF. The DNA for the CDR3 is TGTGCCAGCAGCGTCGGGACACTCCAGAATTCACCCCTCCACTTT.

The rearrangement joins TRBV5-1 to TRBJ2-5, with 13 bases matching TRBD2. Trimming took 3 bases from V and 5 from J; bases not matched to a gene: 4. The CDR3 is 15 residues long. CDR1 and CDR2 from the germline V gene are SGHRS and YFSETQ. This CDR3 reads CASSSGLAGAETQYF. CDR3 coding DNA: TGCGCCAGCAGCTCCGGACTAGCGGGGGCTGAGACCCAGTACTTC.

This clone appeared once. The CDR3 here is CASSPLAGVKSYEQYF. Written as DNA, the CDR3 is TGCGCCAGCAGCCCACTAGCGGGAGTTAAATCCTACGAGCAGTACTTC. This chain uses TRBV5-1 with TRBJ2-7, with TRBD2 identical over 11 bases. This CDR3 is 16 amino acids long. In germline, CDR1 is SGHRS, CDR2 YFSETQ. Losses at the gene ends were 4 bases for V and 1 base for J; bases not matched to a gene: 7.

The chain combines TRBV27 with TRBJ1-2; D is undetermined. V lost 1 base, J lost 2 bases, and 11 bases lay in between. This CDR3 has 15 amino acids. CDR1 and CDR2 (germline): MNHEY, SMNVEV (reference sequence). The CDR3 loop is CASSLFSGVNYGYTF. The CDR3 DNA is TGTGCCAGCAGTTTATTTTCCGGAGTCAACTATGGCTACACCTTC.

This chain links TRBV7-8 with TRBJ1-4; 9 nucleotides line up with TRBD1. The CDR3 has 15 residues. Germline V CDR1 and CDR2: SGHVS, FQNEAQ. The V gene end was trimmed by 5 bases and the J gene end by 7 bases; junction bases not matched to a gene: 8. CDR3 amino acids: CASSLEGTGSEKLFF. CDR3 coding DNA: TGTGCCAGCAGCCTAGAAGGGACAGGGAGTGAAAAACTGTTTTTT.

Concerning this clone itself: The sample has other DNA sequences that encode this CDR3 too. The V call is TRBV7-2, the J call TRBJ2-5; 7 bases line up with TRBD2. Per germline, CDR1 SGHTA and CDR2 FQGNSA. CDR3 length equals 16 residues. The ends lost 1 base at V and 5 bases at J; junction bases unmatched: 10. The CDR3 DNA follows: TGTGCCAGCAGCTTAGGGGCGGGAGTGGTAGGGGAGACCCAGTACTTC. It translates to CASSLGAGVVGETQYF.

Comment on this clone: The same CDR3 can be traced to other DNA sequences in this sample. The rearrangement links TRBV7-9 to TRBJ2-7, with D possibly matching TRBD2 (6 bases). V lost 6 bases to trimming and J lost 4 bases, with 10 bases between them. This CDR3 region has 12 residues. The V gene's germline CDR1 is SEHNR and CDR2 FQNEAQ (reference sequence). The CDR3 region has the DNA TGTGCCAGCAGTGAGGGAGGATACGAGCAGTACTTC. Its protein is CASSEGGYEQYF.

The CDR3 DNA sequence: TGTGCCAGCTCACCCCGTAGAGGGGATAAGGCAGATACGCAGTATTTT. It encodes CASSPRRGDKADTQYF. V gene TRBV18 combines with J gene TRBJ2-3; the D gene could be TRBD1 or TRBD2 (5 bases each). The length of the CDR3 is 16 residues. From germline, CDR1 is KGHSH and CDR2 LQKENI. The germline V and J ends were trimmed by 3 bases and 4 bases, with 17 bases remaining between them.

The genes are TRBV6-1 and TRBJ2-2, with D possibly being TRBD1 (5 bases). The CDR3 has 15 residues. Germline V gives CDR1 MNHNS, CDR2 SASEGT. The ends were cut back, 7 bases at V and 2 bases at J, with 14 bases in the middle. The CDR3 spells CASMGKGLNTGELFF. The CDR3 DNA follows: TGTGCCAGCATGGGGAAGGGGCTCAACACCGGGGAGCTGTTTTTT.

The chain recombines TRBV5-4 with TRBJ2-7, with 7 bases fitting TRBD2. V was pared by 2 bases and J by 4 bases, with 6 bases of the junction left unmatched. This CDR3 has 14 amino acids. Germline CDR1 SGHNT, CDR2 YYREEE (reference sequence). DNA of the CDR3: TGTGCCAGCAGCTTCAGGGAGGGCCCATACGAGCAGTACTTC. Translated: CASSFREGPYEQYF.

J is TRBJ1-1 and V is TRBV27; 8 bases match TRBD1. CDR1 and CDR2 from the germline V gene are MNHEY and SMNVEV (reference sequence). J lost 0 bases, V lost 4 bases, and 4 bases had no gene match. This CDR3 is 15 amino acids long. The CDR3 here is CASSSRTGMNTEAFF. CDR3 in DNA: TGTGCCAGCAGTTCCCGGACAGGGATGAACACTGAAGCTTTCTTT.

The chain carries TRBV5-1 and TRBJ1-1; no clear D. With 5 bases removed from V and 2 bases from J, the gap between germline ends came to 13 bases. This CDR3 is 14 amino acids long. Germline CDR1 and CDR2: SGHRS and YFSETQ. The CDR3 DNA reads as TGCGCCAGCAGTTTTAATGGAGTAAACACTGAAGCTTTCTTT. It encodes CASSFNGVNTEAFF.

This chain joins TRBV10-3 and TRBJ1-5, with 7 bases aligning to TRBD1. The germline CDR1 and CDR2 sequences are ENHRY and SYGVKD. The ends lost 5 bases at V and 0 bases at J; junction bases unmatched: 7. CDR3 length equals 16 residues. The CDR3 spells CAISTTGTDSNQPQHF. CDR3 nucleotide sequence: TGTGCCATCAGTACAACCGGGACAGATAGCAATCAGCCCCAGCATTTT.

This clone appeared once. The V gene is TRBV9, the J gene TRBJ1-2; D is possibly TRBD1 (5 bases). V dropped 0 bases and J dropped 5 bases, with 17 bases sitting between them. This CDR3 contains 16 residues. Germline loops: CDR1 SGDLS, CDR2 YYNGEE. CDR3 residues: CASSVENRRYLYGYTF. CDR3 nucleotide sequence: TGTGCCAGCAGCGTAGAAAACAGGAGATACTTATATGGCTACACCTTC.

The chain joins TRBV9 to TRBJ1-4; D is unclear. Trimming shortened V by 2 bases and J by 10 bases, and 15 bases separated the two germline ends. Germline V gives CDR1 SGDLS, CDR2 YYNGEE. CDR3 size: 14 residues. The CDR3 DNA follows: TGTGCCAGCAGCGTTCTTCAGTCTCCAGGAAAACTGTTTTTT. Translated, it gives CASSVLQSPGKLFF. The full variable domain, in which reference TRBV9 and TRBJ1-4 provide the parts outside the CDR3, is DSGVTQTPKHLITATGQRVTLRCSPRSGDLSVYWYQQSLDQGLQFLIQYYNGEERAKGNILERFSAQQFPDLHSELNLSSLELGDSALYFCASSVLQSPGKLFFGSGTQLSVL.

With respect to this clone: The sample has other DNA sequences that encode this CDR3 too. V and J are TRBV6-5 and TRBJ2-1; TRBD2 aligns across 7 bases. V dropped 8 bases and J dropped 2; count of bases not matched to a gene: 3. The CDR3 loop spans 13 amino acids. Germline loops: CDR1 MNHEY, CDR2 SVGAGI. The CDR3 sequence is CASARGTYNEQFF. CDR3 nucleotides: TGTGCCAGCGCGCGGGGGACCTACAATGAGCAGTTCTTC.

The chain couples TRBV5-1 to TRBJ2-7, with 11 nucleotides matching TRBD1. Trimming cost V 4 bases and J 2 bases; bases outside gene matches: 11. The V gene's germline CDR1 is SGHRS and CDR2 YFSETQ. The CDR3 is 17 residues long. CDR3 nucleotide sequence: TGCGCCAGCAGCCCGGGGACAGGGGGAAGAAAAGCCTACGAGCAGTACTTC. This translates into CASSPGTGGRKAYEQYF.

This sequence joins TRBV7-2 and TRBJ1-1; D is perhaps TRBD1 (5 bases). CDR3 length: 13 residues. Germline lookup yields CDR1 SGHTA and CDR2 FQGNSA. Trimming removed 5 bases from V and 4 bases from J, with 11 bases in between. Here the CDR3 DNA reads TGTGCCAGCAGCCCAAGGACAACCACTGAAGCTTTCTTT. Protein product: CASSPRTTTEAFF.

The chain combines TRBV10-2 with TRBJ2-4, with 12 nucleotides matching TRBD2. After removal of 5 bases from V and 4 bases from J, the junction contained 3 bases not matched to a gene. There are 15 residues in the CDR3. Germline V gene lookup returns CDR1 WSHSY and CDR2 SAAADI. CDR3 region: CASSSTSGGKNIQYF. In DNA form, the CDR3 reads TGCGCCAGCAGTTCTACTAGCGGGGGGAAAAACATTCAGTACTTC.

The genes are TRBV28 and TRBJ1-2; 7 bases are a match to TRBD1. CDR3 length equals 13 residues. In germline, CDR1 is MDHEN, CDR2 SYDVKM. Losses at the gene ends were 5 bases for V and 7 bases for J; bases not matched to a gene: 7. CDR3 protein: CASSNRGAGGYTF. CDR3 nucleotides: TGTGCCAGCAGTAACAGGGGAGCTGGTGGCTACACCTTC.

The chain has TRBV5-6 and TRBJ2-2, with a tentative D call TRBD2 (5 bases). Germline lookup yields CDR1 SGHDT and CDR2 YYEEEE. The CDR3 length is 14 residues. The V gene lost 0 bases and the J gene lost 7 bases, with 10 bases spanning the gap. CDR3 sequence: CASSLAGRGGELFF. The CDR3, as DNA: TGTGCCAGCAGCTTGGCTGGACGGGGCGGGGAGCTGTTTTTT.

V is TRBV10-3 and J is TRBJ2-3, with TRBD2 as a possible D gene (6 bases). Germline CDR1 is ENHRY and CDR2 is SYGVKD. The CDR3 sequence is 14 residues long. DNA for the CDR3: TGTGTAATCGGGCGAGCGGGCGGCACAGATACGCAGTATTTT. Protein sequence: CVIGRAGGTDTQYF.

V usage is TRBV25-1 and J usage is TRBJ2-3, with 8 bases fitting TRBD2. V was pared by 6 bases and J by 9 bases, with 8 bases of the junction left unmatched. Germline V gives CDR1 MGHDK, CDR2 SYGVNS. This CDR3 spans 13 amino acids. The CDR3 is CASRSSGGHTQYF. In DNA form, the CDR3 reads TGTGCCAGCAGATCCAGCGGGGGCCACACGCAGTATTTT.

The chain carries TRBV30 and TRBJ1-2; possibly TRBD1 for D (6 bases). The V gene lost 3 bases and the J gene lost 2 bases, with 13 bases spanning the gap. The CDR3 totals 14 residues. Germline CDR1 and CDR2: GTSNPN and SVGIG (reference sequence). As DNA, the CDR3 is TGTGCCTGGAGACCCAGGGGAGGAAACTATGGCTACACCTTC. Its protein is CAWRPRGGNYGYTF.

The chain is built from TRBV6-5 and TRBJ2-7; 7 nucleotides match TRBD2. The germline CDR1 and CDR2 sequences are MNHEY and SVGAGI. J gave up 1 base and V 6 bases, and 9 bases lay outside the gene matches. The CDR3 sequence is 15 residues long. CDR3 nucleotide sequence: TGTGCCAGCAGACCTACTAGCGTTTCTTCCTACGAGCAGTACTTC. This encodes CASRPTSVSSYEQYF.

J is TRBJ1-2 and V is TRBV2; D remains unclear. V was cut by 1 base and J by 4 bases, with 7 bases left in between. This CDR3 contains 13 residues. The germline gives CDR1 SNHLY, CDR2 FYNNEI. This chain's CDR3 is CASSEGQFYGYTF. CDR3 nucleotides: TGTGCCAGCAGTGAAGGGCAGTTCTATGGCTACACCTTC.